Following are 14 T cell receptor beta chains from one sample sequenced in a study of shared clonotypes between healthy human individuals (dated by TCRdb to 2019 to 2021). Libraries were made using the immunoSEQ multiplex PCR assay. The immuneACCESS repertoire file appears here via TCRdb, limited to in-frame rearrangements. These files lack a portion of the clones; in checked studies, under half of the deficit traces to unresolved V genes, and the cause of the others is not known. A total of 600,000 or so clones appear in this sample, 85% to 95% of them only once. Jointly, the top ten make up around 0.11% of the sample. CD8 naive samples consisted of CD45RO-negative cells that were positively selected for CCR7, yielding a CD45RA+CCR7+ population without TemRA cells. The specimen sequenced was naive CD8+ T cells sorted from blood. The cell subset or site label for this specimen denotes: CD45RA+CCR7+. These receptors were obtained from a woman in her thirties in good health.

The genes are TRBV7-6 and TRBJ2-7; 9 positions match TRBD2. CDR1 SGHVS and CDR2 FNYEAQ come from the germline V gene. The CDR3 runs 16 residues. Trimming removed 2 bases from V and 6 bases from J; junction bases left unmatched: 11. The CDR3 nucleotides read TGTGCCAGCAGCTTATCGCGGAGCGGGAGGATTTCCGAGCAGTACTTC. This codes for CASSLSRSGRISEQYF. The complete variable domain, with remaining parts taken from reference TRBV7-6 and TRBJ2-7, reads GAGVSQSPRYKVTKRGQDVALRCDPISGHVSLYWYRQALGQGPEFLTYFNYEAQQDKSGLPNDRFSAERPEGSISTLTIQRTEQRDSAMYRCASSLSRSGRISEQYFGPGTRLTVT.

The chain couples TRBV27 to TRBJ2-1; 9 positions agree with TRBD2. This CDR3 contains 15 residues. CDR1 MNHEY and CDR2 SMNVEV come from the germline V gene (reference sequence). Unmatched junction bases numbered 8, after V lost 6 bases and J lost 5 bases. The chain's CDR3 is CASRGKTSGDNEQFF. In DNA, the CDR3 is TGTGCCAGCAGGGGCAAGACTAGCGGAGACAATGAGCAGTTCTTC.

The V gene is TRBV29-1, the J gene TRBJ2-1, with D perhaps matching TRBD1 or TRBD2 (5 bases each). V lost 4 bases and J 9 bases, leaving 16 bases between the germline ends. This CDR3 has 13 amino acids. Germline CDR1 SQVTM, CDR2 ANQGSEA. In DNA, the CDR3 is TGCAGCGTTGCCGGGACCGGTGGTCTTGAGCAGTTCTTC. Protein product: CSVAGTGGLEQFF.

Regarding this clone: The same CDR3 is also encoded by other DNA sequences in this sample. The chain carries TRBV28 and TRBJ1-1, with D possibly TRBD1 on 6 matching bases. The V end was cut by 3 bases, the J end by 4 bases, with 9 bases between. CDR1 and CDR2 from the germline V gene are MDHEN and SYDVKM. CDR3 length: 13 amino acids. CDR3 bases: TGTGCCAGCAGTTTGGGGGGGCGCACTGAAGCTTTCTTT. Its translation is CASSLGGRTEAFF.

CDR3 nucleotides: TGTGCCAGTAGTAGCGGGACAGGGAACACTGAAGCTTTCTTT. Its protein product is CASSSGTGNTEAFF. The chain links TRBV19 to TRBJ1-1; 8 nucleotides line up with TRBD1. Germline loops: CDR1 LNHDA, CDR2 SQIVND (reference sequence). The ends lost 4 bases at V and 1 base at J; junction bases unmatched: 2. The CDR3 has 14 amino acids.

The chain combines TRBV29-1 with TRBJ2-2, with D uncertain. CDR1 is SQVTM, CDR2 ANQGSEA, per germline. Trimming shortened V by 6 bases and J by 0 bases, and 20 bases separated the two germline ends. The CDR3 sequence is 17 residues long. This CDR3 reads CSVAGPIGGSNTGELFF. In nucleotides, the CDR3 is TGCAGCGTCGCAGGACCCATTGGCGGTTCGAACACCGGGGAGCTGTTTTTT.

The V and J genes are TRBV28 and TRBJ2-2; tentative D call: TRBD2 (5 bases). Germline loops: CDR1 MDHEN, CDR2 SYDVKM. The CDR3 length is 16 residues. Trimming stripped 7 bases from V and 2 bases from J, with 17 bases between. The CDR3 bases are TGTGCCAGCACCGATCATAGGGAGATTAACACCGGGGAGCTGTTTTTT. It yields the protein CASTDHREINTGELFF.

Here the CDR3 reads CASSYRDQTFEQYF. CDR3 bases: TGTGCCAGCAGCTACCGGGACCAAACCTTTGAGCAGTACTTC. The V call is TRBV5-6, the J call TRBJ2-7; either TRBD1 or TRBD2 may supply D (5 bases each). V lost 3 bases, J lost 7 bases, and 17 bases lay in between. Germline CDR1 is SGHDT and CDR2 is YYEEEE. The CDR3 is 14 amino acids.

V and J are TRBV25-1 and TRBJ2-7; D gene uncertain. Germline lookup yields CDR1 MGHDK and CDR2 SYGVNS. This CDR3 is built from 13 residues. V lost 8 bases and J lost 3, with 14 bases in between. The CDR3 region is CASSPILSYEQYF. The CDR3 region has the DNA TGTGCCAGCTCTCCCATTCTTAGCTACGAGCAGTACTTC.

This rearrangement joins TRBV28 to TRBJ2-5, with D perhaps being TRBD1 or TRBD2 (5 bases each). The J call is uncertain, as TRBJ2-7 better fits the DNA end. The CDR3 has 17 amino acids. The germline V gene encodes CDR1 MDHEN and CDR2 SYDVKM. CDR3 protein: CASRRPGTGRAGDEQYF. The CDR3 DNA reads as TGTGCCAGCAGGCGTCCCGGGACGGGACGAGCCGGGGACGAGCAGTACTTC.

This clone was detected only a few times. Other DNA sequences in the sample encode the same CDR3. V is TRBV27 and J is TRBJ2-7; perhaps TRBD1 as D (6 bases). Germline CDR1 MNHEY, CDR2 SMNVEV (reference sequence). This CDR3 is built from 12 residues. Trimming took off 6 bases at V and 4 bases at J, with 10 bases between the two ends. The CDR3 DNA is TGTGCCAGCAGGACAGGTGCGTACGAGCAGTACTTC. Translated, it gives CASRTGAYEQYF.

This chain uses TRBV9 with TRBJ2-1; 8 nucleotides line up with TRBD2. The V gene's germline CDR1 is SGDLS and CDR2 YYNGEE. CDR3 length: 13 residues. Trimming cost V 3 bases and J 8 bases; bases outside gene matches: 4. The CDR3 loop is CASSATSADEQFF. The CDR3, as DNA: TGTGCCAGCAGCGCGACTAGCGCTGATGAGCAGTTCTTC.

The DNA of the CDR3 is TGTGCCAGCAGTACGGGAGCGGCCTCCTACAATGAGCAGTTCTTC. Residues: CASSTGAASYNEQFF. This chain links TRBV27 with TRBJ2-1; maybe TRBD2 (6 bases). Per the germline V gene, CDR1 is MNHEY and CDR2 is SMNVEV (reference sequence). The V and J ends lost 5 bases and 0 bases respectively, with 11 bases between them. The CDR3 loop spans 15 amino acids.

As regards this clone: This may come from a read error, since a much larger clone is one base off. Other DNA sequences of this sample code for an identical CDR3. V usage is TRBV5-6 and J usage is TRBJ2-7, with D unresolved. Germline CDR1 SGHDT, CDR2 YYEEEE. The V and J ends lost 3 bases and 0 bases respectively, with 1 base between them. The CDR3 contains 11 residues. The CDR3 loop reads CASSSSYEQYF. CDR3 DNA sequence: TGTGCCAGCAGCTCCTCCTACGAGCAGTACTTC.